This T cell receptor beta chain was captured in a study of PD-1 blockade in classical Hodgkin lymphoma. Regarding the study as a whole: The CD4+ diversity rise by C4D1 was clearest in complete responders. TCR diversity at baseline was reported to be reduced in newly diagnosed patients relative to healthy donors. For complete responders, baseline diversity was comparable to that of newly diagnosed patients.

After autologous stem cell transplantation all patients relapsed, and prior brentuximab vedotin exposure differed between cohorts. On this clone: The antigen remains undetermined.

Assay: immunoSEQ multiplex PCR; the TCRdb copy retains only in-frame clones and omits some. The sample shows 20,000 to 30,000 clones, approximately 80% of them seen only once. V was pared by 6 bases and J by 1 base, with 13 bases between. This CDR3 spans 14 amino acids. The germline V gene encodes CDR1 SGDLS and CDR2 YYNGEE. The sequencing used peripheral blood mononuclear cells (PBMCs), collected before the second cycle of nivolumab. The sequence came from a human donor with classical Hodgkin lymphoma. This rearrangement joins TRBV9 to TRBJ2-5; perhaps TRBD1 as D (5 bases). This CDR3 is CASNIGQGQETQYF. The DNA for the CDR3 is TGTGCCAGCAACATCGGGCAGGGCCAAGAGACCCAGTACTTC.